These T cell receptor beta chains were read from a single sample in a study of blood T cell repertoires in COVID-19. Only in-frame clones appear in the TCRdb table, and some are missing; sequencing was by immunoSEQ multiplex PCR. The sample contains some 490,000 clones, 88% of which appear only once. The sequencing input was PBMCs or T cells enriched from blood (not recorded which). Receptor source: a woman aged 60 to 75 who had recovered from COVID-19. CDR3s leave out the opening cysteine and the closing phenylalanine or tryptophan. Each record gives: V gene, D gene, J gene, CDR3 protein. A D gene is named only where the DNA matches it firmly.

>TRBV4-1|-|TRBJ1-2
ASSQDRGGAYGYT
>TRBV12-5|-|TRBJ2-2
ASAVDTGELF
>TRBV5-1|-|TRBJ2-5
ASSIRTALQETQY
>TRBV5-5|-|TRBJ1-2
ASIKGATGYT
>TRBV2|TRBD2|TRBJ2-3
ASSTSGGAGAGSDTQY
>TRBV19|-|TRBJ2-5
ASRRRNQETQY
>TRBV2|TRBD1|TRBJ2-3
ASIGQGVGDTQY
>TRBV5-1|-|TRBJ1-3
ASSLRRADSGNTIY
>TRBV25-1|TRBD1|TRBJ2-1
ASSSGQGRFF
>TRBV2|-|TRBJ2-7
ASSGPYEQY
>TRBV2|-|TRBJ1-2
ASRYSKGNYGYT
>TRBV29-1|TRBD1|TRBJ1-1
SVYGTGRRTEAF
>TRBV2|-|TRBJ1-3
ASSVEGSGNTIY
>TRBV30|-|TRBJ1-2
AWSVKGQGGGYT
>TRBV5-1|-|TRBJ2-5
ASSPNRDRGTQY
>TRBV5-4|-|TRBJ1-2
ASSLGRVGYGYT
>TRBV5-5|-|TRBJ1-3
ASSLEAGRFTSGNTIY
>TRBV25-1|-|TRBJ1-3
ASSYSSGNTIY
>TRBV27|-|TRBJ1-1
ASSLRITGNTEAF
>TRBV12-3/TRBV12-4|TRBD1|TRBJ1-2
ASRGQGEYGYT
>TRBV10-3|-|TRBJ1-3
AIIGSGNTIY
>TRBV5-4|-|TRBJ1-4
ASSSSVSPEKLF
>TRBV19|TRBD1|TRBJ2-7
ATTTGGGKPYEQY
>TRBV2|-|TRBJ1-2
ASSEAPPLTGGYGYT
>TRBV5-1|-|TRBJ1-5
ASSATGQDYQPQH
>TRBV28|TRBD1|TRBJ1-2
ASSFGTGSFGYT
>TRBV11-2|TRBD1|TRBJ1-4
ASSLGDSNEKLF
>TRBV10-3|-|TRBJ2-3
AISGQADTQY
>TRBV7-8|-|TRBJ1-2
ASSWTGANYGYT
>TRBV7-9|TRBD1|TRBJ2-4
ASSPWDRGVENIQY
>TRBV12-5|-|TRBJ1-6
ASGLVLGEIKDDSSYNSPLH
>TRBV3-1/TRBV3-2|-|TRBJ2-5
ASRAGGRQY
>TRBV5-6|-|TRBJ1-2
ASSFIGTIYGYT
>TRBV2|TRBD2|TRBJ2-1
ASSESRLAGINEQF
>TRBV5-4|TRBD1|TRBJ2-7
ASSLAGTGGSYEQY
>TRBV10-1|-|TRBJ2-2
ASSAESGELF
>TRBV5-1|-|TRBJ1-3
ASSLIFTGSLQTGNTIY
>TRBV4-1|-|TRBJ2-7
ASSRNRSPYEQY
>TRBV12-5|-|TRBJ1-3
ASGPGQSSGNTIY
>TRBV9|TRBD1|TRBJ1-5
ASSVSGGEQPQH
>TRBV6-5|TRBD1|TRBJ1-1
ASSPATGGRTEAF
>TRBV7-8|-|TRBJ1-4
ASSPGEGTYEKLF
>TRBV30|TRBD1|TRBJ1-4
AWSEFRDSYPRF
>TRBV5-1|-|TRBJ1-1
ASTISGNTEAF
>TRBV3-1/TRBV3-2|TRBD1|TRBJ1-1
ASSSGQGMGAF
>TRBV10-2|TRBD1|TRBJ1-5
ASGLFGTVSQPQH
>TRBV18|TRBD1|TRBJ2-7
ASSPQRGGHEQY
>TRBV2|-|TRBJ1-4
ASMRGGLF
>TRBV19|-|TRBJ1-5
ASSISTRQVQGEPQH
>TRBV11-3|TRBD1|TRBJ2-2
ASSTSGTGPGELF
>TRBV12-3/TRBV12-4|-|TRBJ1-5
ASSSIEAAQH
>TRBV3-1/TRBV3-2|-|TRBJ2-7
ASSQDRRGEQY
>TRBV3-1/TRBV3-2|TRBD2|TRBJ2-1
ASRLSGGNEQF
>TRBV28|TRBD1|TRBJ1-1
ASRTQGSEAF
>TRBV27|-|TRBJ2-7
ASSFGGIEQY
>TRBV27|TRBD1|TRBJ1-5
ASRLTGGPSQPQH
>TRBV19|-|TRBJ1-2
ASTEGGPPNYGYT
>TRBV9|-|TRBJ2-2
ASSVGQPGELF
>TRBV27|-|TRBJ2-3
ASSLYSRGHSTDTQY